This T cell receptor beta chain was identified in a study of blood T cell repertoires in COVID-19. About the research overall: Collection of acute and convalescent COVID-19 samples took place in the United States, Italy and Spain. Sample material is recorded as cDNA or gDNA derived from T cells, B-cell-depleted T cells, or PBMCs.

Authors' processing steps: From reference gene primer amplification, estimates of nucleated cell counts were derived. Some clones are missing from TCRdb's copy, which holds only in-frame ones; the method was immunoSEQ multiplex PCR. The DNA gave D and trimming, while V, J and clone size come from that table. Altogether fewer than 120,000 clones are present, 65% to 80% being singletons, with the ten largest covering under 10%. This clone was counted ten times or more. Material: peripheral blood. The clonotype was recovered from a woman aged 60 to 75 with acute or convalescent COVID-19.

Here the CDR3 reads CASRLRQGENYGYTF. The CDR3 region has the DNA TGTGCCAGCAGACTTCGACAGGGGGAGAACTATGGCTACACCTTC. The chain combines TRBV6-5 with TRBJ1-2; 9 nucleotides align to TRBD1. The CDR3 has 15 amino acids. With V trimmed by 6 bases and J by 2 bases, 7 bases remained unmatched. Germline V gene lookup returns CDR1 MNHEY and CDR2 SVGAGI.